This T cell receptor (beta chain) was obtained from a study of blood T cell repertoires in COVID-19. As for the study in general: COVID-19 samples from acute and convalescent phases originated in the United States, Italy and Spain. PBMCs, B-cell-depleted T cells, or T cells provided the cDNA or gDNA that made up the material.

As processed by the authors: Reference gene primer amplification gave estimated nucleated cell counts. Here immunoSEQ multiplex PCR was the method, and the copy in TCRdb shows in-frame clones only, minus some. V and J calls and clone size are those listed in that table; D and trimming were worked out from the DNA. The sample consists of roughly 250,000 clones, approximately 86% of them appearing once. Trimming removed 7 bases at V and 0 bases at J, with 11 bases between. CDR1 and CDR2 (germline): SGDLS, YYNGEE. This CDR3 contains 15 residues. The specimen sequenced was peripheral blood. The source of this sequence is a middle-aged man who had recovered from COVID-19. The chain couples TRBV9 to TRBJ2-6; D ambiguous. CDR3 in DNA: TGTGCCAGCTCTCGAAGCACCTCTGGGGCCAACGTCCTGACTTTC. Translated, it gives CASSRSTSGANVLTF.